A single sample is the source of the 21 T cell receptor beta chains below, sequenced in a study of a mutant IDH1 vaccine in newly diagnosed glioma. These receptors have no identified antigens. Time point described: week 5, during vaccination. Doses of 300 ug of mutant IDH1 20-mer peptide were given with topical imiquimod. The repertoire was sequenced with immunoSEQ multiplex PCR; TCRdb's copy has only in-frame clones and lacks some. The top ten clones hold approximately 5.2% of a sample with about 51,000 clones, roughly 78% of them seen once. The material sequenced was PBMCs, taken from a glioma patient whose treatment included an IDH1 peptide vaccine. The receptor source for this set is a man aged 45-65 years with glioma.

This chain connects TRBV19 to TRBJ2-7; tentatively, D is TRBD1 (6 bases). This CDR3 has 15 amino acids. Trimming shortened V by 3 bases and J by 3 bases, and 15 bases separated the two germline ends. Germline CDR1 LNHDA, CDR2 SQIVND (reference sequence). In nucleotides, the CDR3 is TGTGCCAGTAGTATTTGGGCAGGGGAGAGCTACGAGCAGTACTTC. Amino acid sequence: CASSIWAGESYEQYF.

The chain uses TRBV5-1 and TRBJ2-7; TRBD2 matches at 7 bases. The V gene's germline CDR1 is SGHRS and CDR2 YFSETQ. With 0 bases clipped from V and 7 bases from J, the junction kept 7 bases outside the gene matches. The CDR3 length is 14 residues. The CDR3 DNA is TGCGCCAGCAGCTTGGAGGGAGGGTATCGGGAGCAGTACTTC. It is translated as CASSLEGGYREQYF. Full variable domain (missing parts from reference TRBV5-1 and TRBJ2-7): KAGVTQTPRYLIKTRGQQVTLSCSPISGHRSVSWYQQTPGQGLQFLFEYFSETQRNKGNFPGRFSGRQFSNSRSEMNVSTLELGDSALYLCASSLEGGYREQYFGPGTRLTVT.

The chain combines TRBV6-1 with TRBJ1-2, with a weak D call TRBD1 (6 bases). Between the trimmed V and J ends, which lost 2 bases and 7 bases, there was a span of 17 bases. Germline CDR1 MNHNS, CDR2 SASEGT. This CDR3 has 15 residues. The CDR3 is CASSEPIGQLIGYTF. CDR3 bases: TGTGCCAGCAGTGAACCTATAGGACAGCTGATTGGCTACACCTTC.

The chain combines TRBV2 with TRBJ1-2, with a weak D call TRBD1 (6 bases). This CDR3 contains 13 residues. Looked up from germline, CDR1 is SNHLY and CDR2 is FYNNEI. Trimming took off 6 bases at V and 9 bases at J, with 17 bases between the two ends. This chain's CDR3 is CASRFGGQISYTF. Written as DNA, the CDR3 is TGTGCCAGCAGATTCGGGGGACAAATAAGCTACACCTTC.

The chain employs TRBV5-1 and TRBJ1-1; D unclear. Germline CDR1 is SGHRS and CDR2 is YFSETQ. Trimming stripped 4 bases from V and 3 bases from J, with 10 bases between. CDR3 length equals 13 residues. The CDR3 is CASSDTVDTEAFF. The CDR3 DNA reads as TGCGCCAGCAGCGATACAGTGGACACTGAAGCTTTCTTT.

The chain combines TRBV6-6 with TRBJ1-2; 7 bases align to TRBD1. Germline CDR1 is MNHNY and CDR2 is SVGAGI (reference sequence). There are 16 residues in the CDR3. Germline trimming cut 7 bases from V and 1 base from J; bases unmatched to any gene: 12. CDR3 coding DNA: TGTGCCAGCATCGGAGCGACAGGGACCAATAACTATGGCTACACCTTC. It translates to CASIGATGTNNYGYTF.

In this sample, this clone turned up a few times. The V call is TRBV6-5, the J call TRBJ1-2; TRBD1 might be the D (5 bases). Germline CDR1 and CDR2: MNHEY and SVGAGI. The V end was cut by 9 bases, the J end by 8 bases, with 19 bases between. This CDR3 is built from 13 residues. CDR3 sequence (DNA): TGTGCCAGTACGGAGGGGACGGCCCGGGGCTACACCTTC. This codes for CASTEGTARGYTF.

The chain links TRBV7-8 to TRBJ1-5, with no clear D. Between the trimmed V and J ends, which lost 4 bases and 4 bases, there was a span of 11 bases. This CDR3 has 14 amino acids. Germline V gene data show CDR1 as SGHVS and CDR2 as FQNEAQ. CDR3 residues: CASSYGVSNQPQHF. The CDR3 nucleotides read TGTGCCAGCAGCTACGGGGTTTCTAATCAGCCCCAGCATTTT.

The chain carries TRBV4-2 and TRBJ2-7; D uncertain. The CDR3 is 15 amino acids. The V gene's germline CDR1 is LGHNA and CDR2 YNFKEQ. V was trimmed by 0 bases and J by 0 bases, leaving 9 bases between them. The CDR3 DNA sequence: TGTGCCAGCAGCCAAGATTGGACGGGCTCCTACGAGCAGTACTTC. Translated, it gives CASSQDWTGSYEQYF.

The sample holds a few counts of this clone. V and J are TRBV27 and TRBJ1-1; D gene unclear. Germline V gives CDR1 MNHEY, CDR2 SMNVEV (reference sequence). This CDR3 contains 14 residues. With 0 bases removed from V and 4 bases from J, the gap between germline ends came to 9 bases. CDR3 residues: CASSLSPLSTEAFF. The CDR3 DNA is TGTGCCAGCAGTTTATCGCCCCTCAGCACTGAAGCTTTCTTT.

The chain recombines TRBV4-2 with TRBJ1-1, with D possibly being TRBD1 (5 bases). The V and J ends lost 4 bases and 7 bases respectively, with 22 bases between them. This CDR3 spans 16 amino acids. Germline values: CDR1 LGHNA, CDR2 YNFKEQ. CDR3 nucleotides: TGTGCCAGCAGCCCGGGACTGTCTTTACCCGCCTATGAAGCTTTCTTT. Its translation: CASSPGLSLPAYEAFF.

The genes are TRBV9 and TRBJ1-4; no firm D call. Deletions cut 0 bases from V and 4 bases from J, with 19 bases between. This CDR3 has 18 amino acids. The germline V gene encodes CDR1 SGDLS and CDR2 YYNGEE. CDR3 loop: CASSVAPNPRAGNEKLFF. The CDR3, as DNA: TGTGCCAGCAGCGTAGCCCCTAACCCGCGGGCGGGTAATGAAAAACTGTTTTTT.

CDR3 in amino acids: CASSIGGQFYEQYF. CDR3 sequence (DNA): TGTGCCAGTAGTATAGGAGGGCAATTTTACGAGCAGTACTTC. V is TRBV19 and J is TRBJ2-7, with a possible D match to TRBD2 (5 bases). V shed 1 base and J shed 4 bases, with 11 bases lying between them. The germline gives CDR1 LNHDA, CDR2 SQIVND (reference sequence). The CDR3 covers 14 residues. The whole variable domain, remainder taken from reference TRBV19 and TRBJ2-7, is DGGITQSPKYLFRKEGQNVTLSCEQNLNHDAMYWYRQDPGQGLRLIYYSQIVNDFQKGDIAEGYSVSREKKESFPLTVTSAQKNPTAFYLCASSIGGQFYEQYFGPGTRLTVT.

The V and J genes are TRBV6-1 and TRBJ1-2; 7 bases fit TRBD1. Losses at the gene ends were 4 bases for V and 2 bases for J; bases not matched to a gene: 4. Germline values: CDR1 MNHNS, CDR2 SASEGT. CDR3 length: 14 residues. CDR3 coding DNA: TGTGCCAGCAGTGCCTCACAGGGGAACTATGGCTACACCTTC. Its translation is CASSASQGNYGYTF.

The rearrangement joins TRBV30 to TRBJ2-7; 11 nucleotides agree with TRBD1. Looked up from germline, CDR1 is GTSNPN and CDR2 is SVGIG (reference sequence). The CDR3 totals 15 residues. With V trimmed by 3 bases and J by 6 bases, 10 bases remained unmatched. The CDR3 DNA reads as TGTGCCTGGAGCCCCCCAAGGACAGGGGGCGGCGAGCAGTACTTC. Translation: CAWSPPRTGGGEQYF.

This clone was recorded at least ten times. This rearrangement joins TRBV29-1 to TRBJ1-1, with D unclear. Trimming left V 1 base short and J 10 bases short, with 4 bases between. The germline V gene encodes CDR1 SQVTM and CDR2 ANQGSEA. The CDR3 extends over 9 amino acids. CDR3 sequence (DNA): TGCAGCGTTGAAGGGACAGCTTTCTTT. As protein: CSVEGTAFF.

The chain combines TRBV6-5 with TRBJ1-1, with 8 nucleotides matching TRBD1. Germline CDR1 MNHEY, CDR2 SVGAGI. With 3 bases clipped from V and 10 bases from J, the junction kept 10 bases outside the gene matches. CDR3 size: 14 residues. The DNA for the CDR3 is TGTGCCAGCAGTTATGGACAGGGCCCATTGGGAGCTTTCTTT. It translates to CASSYGQGPLGAFF.

The chain couples TRBV5-1 to TRBJ2-2; D remains ambiguous. The length of the CDR3 is 13 residues. CDR1 SGHRS and CDR2 YFSETQ come from the germline V gene. Trimming shortened V by 3 bases and J by 2 bases, and 5 bases separated the two germline ends. The CDR3 DNA follows: TGCGCCAGCAGCTGGTCCAACACCGGGGAGCTGTTTTTT. Its translation: CASSWSNTGELFF.

CDR3 coding DNA: TGTGCCAGCAGCGTGGGGGGACAGGGGAATTCACCCCTCCACTTT. It codes for CASSVGGQGNSPLHF. V is TRBV9 and J is TRBJ1-6; 10 bases are shared with TRBD1. Germline values: CDR1 SGDLS, CDR2 YYNGEE. Germline trimming cut 2 bases from V and 7 bases from J; bases unmatched to any gene: 3. This CDR3 contains 15 residues. Using reference TRBV9 and TRBJ1-6 for the parts outside the CDR3, the full variable domain is DSGVTQTPKHLITATGQRVTLRCSPRSGDLSVYWYQQSLDQGLQFLIQYYNGEERAKGNILERFSAQQFPDLHSELNLSSLELGDSALYFCASSVGGQGNSPLHFGNGTRLTVT.

This sequence joins TRBV19 and TRBJ1-3; the D is unclear. V gave up 7 bases and J gave up 0 bases, with 19 bases separating them. CDR3 length: 17 residues. The germline V gene encodes CDR1 LNHDA and CDR2 SQIVND (reference sequence). CDR3 sequence: CASNPGLESSSGNTIYF. The CDR3 DNA is TGTGCCAGTAATCCAGGCCTAGAATCAAGCTCTGGAAACACCATATATTTT.

The rearrangement uses TRBV7-8 and TRBJ2-7; D may match TRBD1 or TRBD2 (5 bases each). Between the trimmed V and J ends, which lost 1 base and 2 bases, there was a span of 9 bases. The CDR3 length is 14 residues. CDR1 is SGHVS and CDR2 is FQNEAQ in the germline V gene. CDR3 DNA: TGTGCCAGCAGCTTAGGGCCGGGGCCCTACGAGCAGTACTTC. Its translation is CASSLGPGPYEQYF.